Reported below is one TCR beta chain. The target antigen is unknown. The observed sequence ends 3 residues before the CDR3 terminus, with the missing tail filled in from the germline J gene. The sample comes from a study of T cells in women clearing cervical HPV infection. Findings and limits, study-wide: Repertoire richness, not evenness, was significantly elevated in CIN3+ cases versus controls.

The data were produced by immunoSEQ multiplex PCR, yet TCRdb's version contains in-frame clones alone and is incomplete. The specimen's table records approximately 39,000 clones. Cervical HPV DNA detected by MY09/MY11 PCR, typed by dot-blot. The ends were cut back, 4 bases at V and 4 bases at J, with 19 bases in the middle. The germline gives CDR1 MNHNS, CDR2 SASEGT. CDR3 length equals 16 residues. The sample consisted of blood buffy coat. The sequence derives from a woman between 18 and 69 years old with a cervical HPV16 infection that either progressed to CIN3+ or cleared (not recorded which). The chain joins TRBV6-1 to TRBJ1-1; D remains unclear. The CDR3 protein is CASSASLNPSGTEAFF. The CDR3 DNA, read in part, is TGTGCCAGCAGTGCTAGTCTGAACCCGAGTGGCACTGAA.